Below, one TCR beta chain is given with its context. This sample is drawn from a study of blood T cell repertoires in COVID-19. Study overall: The samples span acute and convalescent COVID-19 from the United States, Italy and Spain. T cells, B-cell-depleted T cells, or PBMCs provided the cDNA or gDNA that served as material.

In the authors' workflow: Estimation of nucleated cell counts was performed using reference gene primer amplification. The method was immunoSEQ multiplex PCR; TCRdb's version includes in-frame clones alone and lacks a portion of them. D and trimming were read from the DNA, whereas the V and J calls and clone size are those reported in that table. The sample has 160,000 or so clones, roughly nine tenths seen once. Germline CDR1 and CDR2: KGHDR and SFDVKD. Trimming removed 4 bases from V and 2 bases from J; junction bases left unmatched: 4. CDR3 length: 16 amino acids. The chain couples TRBV24-1 to TRBJ2-1; 10 positions agree with TRBD1. The clonotype originates from a man in his fifties or sixties with acute or convalescent COVID-19. The specimen was peripheral blood. The chain's CDR3 is CATSDAGTGAYNEQFF. CDR3 bases: TGTGCCACCAGTGACGCCGGGACAGGGGCCTACAATGAGCAGTTCTTC.